The rows below give T cell receptor beta chains drawn from one sample of a study of cytomegalovirus exposure and HLA in healthy donors. Generated by immunoSEQ multiplex PCR, the TCRdb table keeps only in-frame clones and is missing some. Of around 110,000 clones listed, 75% are singletons. The sample consisted of PBMCs. The receptor set was obtained from a woman under 30 in good health and CMV-seronegative. CDR3s include the opening cysteine and the closing phenylalanine or tryptophan. The D gene is left open where the match is weak. Only some rows state a clone size, as once, few, many or a class for expanded clones.

size,length,J,D,V,CDR3,DNA
-,13,TRBJ2-7,-,TRBV28,CASSWGDSHEQYF,TGTGCCAGCAGTTGGGGGGATTCCCACGAGCAGTACTTC
-,15,TRBJ1-1,-,TRBV4-1,CASSQRRGTGTEAFF,TGCGCCAGCAGCCAAAGGAGGGGTACGGGCACTGAAGCTTTCTTT
-,15,TRBJ1-1,TRBD1,TRBV7-8,CASSHRDRGDTEAFF,TGTGCCAGCAGCCACCGGGACAGGGGGGACACTGAAGCTTTCTTT
-,14,TRBJ1-2,TRBD1,TRBV13,CASSSDRGYNGYTF,TGTGCCAGCAGCTCGGACAGGGGTTATAATGGCTACACCTTC
-,15,TRBJ1-1,TRBD1,TRBV5-1,CASSLTGATNTEAFF,TGCGCCAGCAGCCTTACAGGGGCGACGAACACTGAAGCTTTCTTT
-,17,TRBJ1-1,-,TRBV11-2,CASSLRPLEEFLSEAFF,TGTGCCAGCAGCTTAAGGCCTCTTGAGGAGTTTTTATCAGAAGCTTTCTTT
-,16,TRBJ1-3,TRBD1,TRBV28,CASSAGQGFSGNTIYF,TGTGCCAGCAGTGCCGGACAGGGGTTCTCTGGAAACACCATATATTTT
-,15,TRBJ2-1,TRBD2,TRBV5-1,CASSATSASYNEQFF,TGCGCCAGCAGCGCTACTAGCGCCTCCTACAATGAGCAGTTCTTC
-,15,TRBJ2-2,-,TRBV30,CAWTWGGAYTGELFF,TGTGCCTGGACCTGGGGGGGGGCCTACACCGGGGAGCTGTTTTTT
few,13,TRBJ2-3,TRBD2,TRBV28,CASREEGGNTQYF,TGTGCCAGCAGAGAAGAGGGAGGGAATACGCAGTATTTT
few,18,TRBJ2-3,TRBD1,TRBV15,CATSRDMGGQGATDTQYF,TGTGCCACCAGCAGAGATATGGGGGGACAGGGGGCCACAGATACGCAGTATTTT
-,15,TRBJ1-2,TRBD1,TRBV6-5,CASSPVTGGWNGYTF,TGTGCCAGCAGTCCTGTGACAGGGGGCTGGAATGGCTACACCTTC
-,15,TRBJ2-5,-,TRBV15,CATSRASIGEETQYF,TGTGCCACCAGCAGGGCCTCCATAGGGGAAGAGACCCAGTACTTC
-,13,TRBJ2-7,-,TRBV29-1,CSVDPGDSYEQYF,TGCAGCGTTGACCCAGGGGATAGCTACGAGCAGTACTTC
-,15,TRBJ2-2,-,TRBV5-6,CASSGNVADTGELFF,TGTGCCAGCAGCGGAAACGTAGCGGACACCGGGGAGCTGTTTTTT
-,12,TRBJ1-4,-,TRBV6-6,CASSPQLEKLFF,TGTGCCAGCAGTCCCCAATTGGAAAAACTGTTTTTT
-,15,TRBJ1-5,-,TRBV5-1,CASSLGGGRNQPQHF,TGCGCCAGCAGCTTGGGTGGGGGCCGGAATCAGCCCCAGCATTTT
few,15,TRBJ1-2,TRBD1,TRBV27,CASSPGTGGWGGYTF,TGTGCCAGCAGTCCTGGGACAGGGGGCTGGGGTGGCTACACCTTC
-,12,TRBJ2-7,TRBD2,TRBV29-1,CSGTSGGYEQYF,TGCAGCGGGACTAGCGGGGGCTACGAGCAGTACTTC
once,15,TRBJ2-2,TRBD1,TRBV2,CATQLGQGNTGELFF,TGTGCCACCCAACTGGGACAGGGAAACACCGGGGAGCTGTTTTTT
-,14,TRBJ2-2,-,TRBV19,CASTPGLPTGELFF,TGTGCCAGTACCCCGGGATTGCCCACCGGGGAGCTGTTTTTT
few,16,TRBJ1-6,-,TRBV5-1,CASSSRGDSYNSPLHF,TGCGCCAGCAGCTCTAGGGGTGATTCCTATAATTCACCCCTCCACTTT
-,12,TRBJ2-6,-,TRBV29-1,CSVASGANVLTF,TGCAGCGTTGCGTCTGGGGCCAACGTCCTGACTTTC
-,14,TRBJ1-1,-,TRBV14,CASSQVYGGTEAFF,TGTGCCAGCAGCCAAGTATACGGGGGCACTGAAGCTTTCTTT
-,15,TRBJ1-6,TRBD1,TRBV28,CASRGDRGQNSPLHF,TGTGCCAGCAGGGGGGACAGGGGGCAAAATTCACCCCTCCACTTT
-,12,TRBJ2-5,-,TRBV29-1,CSVEVFQKTQYF,TGCAGCGTTGAGGTGTTTCAGAAGACCCAGTACTTC
-,17,TRBJ2-7,-,TRBV28,CASIDIIGGQGSYEQYF,TGTGCCAGCATCGATATAATAGGAGGGCAGGGATCATACGAGCAGTACTTC
-,15,TRBJ1-6,-,TRBV28,CASTLGYREGSPLHF,TGTGCCAGCACCCTGGGGTACAGGGAGGGGTCACCCCTCCACTTT
-,15,TRBJ2-7,TRBD1,TRBV2,CASSRGRTGDYEQYF,TGTGCCAGCAGCCGAGGCCGGACAGGGGACTACGAGCAGTACTTC
-,16,TRBJ2-7,TRBD1,TRBV19,CASSLKAGTDLYEQYF,TGTGCCAGTAGTCTAAAGGCTGGGACAGACCTGTACGAGCAGTACTTC
-,15,TRBJ2-2,TRBD1,TRBV7-2,CASSSGQGKTGELFF,TGTGCCAGCAGCTCGGGACAGGGGAAAACCGGGGAGCTGTTTTTT
-,16,TRBJ1-2,TRBD1,TRBV6-5,CASSYVTGGANYGYTF,TGTGCCAGCAGTTACGTGACAGGGGGCGCGAACTATGGCTACACCTTC
-,16,TRBJ1-2,-,TRBV19,CASSILTGKAVDGYTF,TGTGCCAGTAGTATATTAACCGGGAAGGCCGTAGATGGCTACACCTTC
few,16,TRBJ1-5,TRBD1,TRBV27,CASSAEAGTGGQPQHF,TGTGCCAGCAGTGCAGAGGCCGGGACAGGGGGTCAGCCCCAGCATTTT
few,13,TRBJ2-7,TRBD1,TRBV5-6,CASRRDRGYEQYF,TGTGCCAGCAGAAGGGACAGGGGGTACGAGCAGTACTTC
-,15,TRBJ1-2,-,TRBV28,CASSFPGQFRGGYTF,TGTGCCAGCAGTTTCCCCGGCCAGTTTAGGGGTGGCTACACCTTC
-,14,TRBJ2-6,-,TRBV6-5,CASRTGSGANVLTF,TGTGCCAGCAGGACAGGCTCTGGGGCCAACGTCCTGACTTTC
-,13,TRBJ1-4,-,TRBV30,CAWSKDSREKLFF,TGTGCCTGGAGTAAGGACTCGAGGGAAAAACTGTTTTTT
-,18,TRBJ1-4,-,TRBV2,CASSDLGTPTGTNEKLFF,TGTGCCAGCAGTGATTTGGGGACACCAACGGGCACTAATGAAAAACTGTTTTTT
-,12,TRBJ2-7,-,TRBV10-2,CASSEGRYEQYF,TGCGCCAGCAGTGAGGGCCGTTACGAGCAGTACTTC
-,15,TRBJ1-5,TRBD1,TRBV19,CASRTGGAPNQPQHF,TGTGCCAGTAGGACAGGGGGCGCCCCGAATCAGCCCCAGCATTTT
-,16,TRBJ1-1,-,TRBV28,CASIESGTPGGTEAFF,TGTGCCAGCATCGAATCCGGGACTCCTGGTGGCACTGAAGCTTTCTTT
few,15,TRBJ1-6,-,TRBV5-4,CASSRGLPMDSPLHF,TGTGCCAGCAGCCGGGGACTTCCTATGGATTCACCCCTCCACTTT
few,17,TRBJ2-6,TRBD1,TRBV7-2,CASSHPDRTTGANVLTF,TGTGCCAGCAGCCATCCGGACAGGACCACTGGGGCCAACGTCCTGACTTTC
many,14,TRBJ1-1,-,TRBV29-1,CSVVSRGGVAEAFF,TGCAGCGTTGTAAGTCGGGGAGGGGTCGCTGAAGCTTTCTTT
-,13,TRBJ2-2,TRBD1,TRBV29-1,CTGTGGSGGELFF,TGCACGGGGACAGGTGGTTCGGGCGGGGAGCTGTTTTTT
-,17,TRBJ1-5,TRBD1,TRBV7-9,CASSFSTGPVGNQPQHF,TGTGCCAGCAGCTTTTCGACAGGGCCCGTGGGCAATCAGCCCCAGCATTTT
-,18,TRBJ1-6,-,TRBV30,CAWSFDRPEVAYNSPLHF,TGTGCCTGGAGTTTTGACAGGCCGGAGGTAGCATATAATTCCCCCCTCCACTTT
once,16,TRBJ2-7,TRBD1,TRBV6-5,CASSSWVGQGPSEQYF,TGTGCCAGCAGTTCTTGGGTCGGACAGGGGCCGAGCGAGCAGTACTTC
-,13,TRBJ1-2,-,TRBV27,CASSGQRNYGYTF,TGTGCCAGCAGTGGACAGCGAAACTATGGCTACACCTTC
once,13,TRBJ2-7,TRBD1,TRBV7-6,CASSWGQRYEQYF,TGTGCCAGCAGCTGGGGACAGCGCTACGAGCAGTACTTC
-,14,TRBJ1-2,TRBD1,TRBV5-1,CASSLSDRGRGYTF,TGCGCCAGCAGCTTGTCCGACAGGGGGCGAGGCTACACCTTC
-,14,TRBJ1-1,-,TRBV6-1,CASRVQASNTEAFF,TGTGCCAGCAGGGTACAGGCATCGAACACTGAAGCTTTCTTT